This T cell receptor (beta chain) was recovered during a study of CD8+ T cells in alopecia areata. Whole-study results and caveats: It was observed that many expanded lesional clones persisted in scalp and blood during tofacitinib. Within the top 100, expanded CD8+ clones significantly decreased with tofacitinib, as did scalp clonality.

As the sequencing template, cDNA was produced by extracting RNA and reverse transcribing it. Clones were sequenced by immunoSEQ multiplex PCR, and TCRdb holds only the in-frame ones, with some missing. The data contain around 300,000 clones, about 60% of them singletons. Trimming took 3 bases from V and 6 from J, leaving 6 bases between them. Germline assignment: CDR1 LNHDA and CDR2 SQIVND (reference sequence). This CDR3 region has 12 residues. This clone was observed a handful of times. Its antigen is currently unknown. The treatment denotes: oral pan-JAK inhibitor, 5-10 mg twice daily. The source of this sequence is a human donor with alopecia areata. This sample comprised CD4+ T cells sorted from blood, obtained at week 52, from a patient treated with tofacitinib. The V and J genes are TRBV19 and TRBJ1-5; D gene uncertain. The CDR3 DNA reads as TGTGCCAGTAGTATCCCCCCTCAGCCCCAGCATTTT. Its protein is CASSIPPQPQHF.